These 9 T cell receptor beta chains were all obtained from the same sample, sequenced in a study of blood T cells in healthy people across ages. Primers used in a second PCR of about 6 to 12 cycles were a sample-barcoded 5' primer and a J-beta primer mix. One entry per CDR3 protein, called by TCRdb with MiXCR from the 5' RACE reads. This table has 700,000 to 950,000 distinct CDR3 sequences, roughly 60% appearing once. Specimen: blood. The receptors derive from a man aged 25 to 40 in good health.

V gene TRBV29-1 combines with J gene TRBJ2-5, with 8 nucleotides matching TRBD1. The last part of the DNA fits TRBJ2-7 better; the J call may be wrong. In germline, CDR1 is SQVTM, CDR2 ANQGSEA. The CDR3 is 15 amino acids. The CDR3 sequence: CSVEASGTGWGEQYF. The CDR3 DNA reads TGCAGCGTTGAAGCATCCGGGACAGGTTGGGGCGAGCAGTACTTC.

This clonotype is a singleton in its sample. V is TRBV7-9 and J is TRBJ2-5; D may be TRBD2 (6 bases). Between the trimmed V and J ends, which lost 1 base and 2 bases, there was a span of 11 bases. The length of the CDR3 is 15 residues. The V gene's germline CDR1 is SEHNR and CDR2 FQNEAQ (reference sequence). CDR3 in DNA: TGTGCCAGCAGCTTAGGGGTAGCGGAACAAGAGACCCAGTACTTC. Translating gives CASSLGVAEQETQYF.

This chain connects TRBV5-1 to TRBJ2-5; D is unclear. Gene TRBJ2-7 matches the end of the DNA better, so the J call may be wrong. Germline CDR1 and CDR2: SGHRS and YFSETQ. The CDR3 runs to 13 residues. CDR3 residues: CASRVSVSDEQYF. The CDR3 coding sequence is TGCGCCAGCAGAGTATCGGTATCGGACGAGCAGTACTTC.

The CDR3 sequence is CASSQNSLSYEQYF. DNA of the CDR3: TGTGCCAGCAGCCAAAACAGCCTCTCCTACGAGCAGTACTTC. The chain links TRBV3-1 to TRBJ2-7, with unresolved D. V gave up 2 bases and J gave up 0 bases, with 8 bases separating them. CDR3 length equals 14 residues. Looked up from germline, CDR1 is LGHDT and CDR2 is YNNKEL (reference sequence).

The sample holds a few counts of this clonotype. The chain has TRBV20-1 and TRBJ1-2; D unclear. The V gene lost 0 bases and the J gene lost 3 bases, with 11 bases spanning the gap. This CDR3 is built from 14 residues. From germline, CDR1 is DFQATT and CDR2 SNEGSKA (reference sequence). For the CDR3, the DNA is TGCAGTGCTAGAGATCCGGGTGGGGACTATGGCTACACCTTC. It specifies CSARDPGGDYGYTF.

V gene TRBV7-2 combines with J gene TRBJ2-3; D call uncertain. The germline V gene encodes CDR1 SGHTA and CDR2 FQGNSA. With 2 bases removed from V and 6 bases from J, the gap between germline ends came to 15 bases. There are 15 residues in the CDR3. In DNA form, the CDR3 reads TGTGCCAGCAGCTTATCCACCCGGAACGGTGATACGCAGTATTTT. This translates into CASSLSTRNGDTQYF.

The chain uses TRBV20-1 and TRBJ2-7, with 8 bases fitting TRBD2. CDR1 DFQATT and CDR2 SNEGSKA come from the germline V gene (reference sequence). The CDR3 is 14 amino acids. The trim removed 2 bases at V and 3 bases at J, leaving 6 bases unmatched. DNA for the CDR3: TGCAGTGCTAGAACTAGCGGCAAAAACTACGAGCAGTACTTC. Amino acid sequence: CSARTSGKNYEQYF.

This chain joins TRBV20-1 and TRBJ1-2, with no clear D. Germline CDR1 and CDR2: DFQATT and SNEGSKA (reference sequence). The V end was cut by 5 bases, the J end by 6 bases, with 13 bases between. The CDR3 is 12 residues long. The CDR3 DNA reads TGCAGTGCTCAGGCTGTATCCGATGGCTACACCTTC. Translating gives CSAQAVSDGYTF.

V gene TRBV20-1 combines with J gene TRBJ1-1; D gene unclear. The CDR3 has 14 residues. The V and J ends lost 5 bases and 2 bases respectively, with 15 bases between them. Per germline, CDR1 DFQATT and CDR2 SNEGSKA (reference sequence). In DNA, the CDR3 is TGCAGTGCTCAACCGCTATCCATCAACACTGAAGCTTTCTTT. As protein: CSAQPLSINTEAFF.